This T cell receptor (beta chain) is from a study of CD8+CD57+ T cells in acquired aplastic anemia. Study details: Across the sorted CD4+ and CD8+ cells, DNA amounts averaged approximately 3.1 ug.

This clonotype was recorded many times. The antigen remains unidentified. Germline loops: CDR1 LNHDA, CDR2 SQIVND (reference sequence). This CDR3 has 15 residues. The junction had 13 bases not matched to a gene; V was cut back by 7 bases and J by 8 bases. Study findings and constraints: Twenty-nine sequences, all CD8+ CDR3, were shared between patients and controls.

Profiling of TCR beta VDJ combinations and CDR3 sequences used genomic DNA as template. TCRdb re-called the reads through MiXCR, storing one row per CDR3 protein. The sample lists 450,000 to 600,000 distinct CDR3 sequences; approximately 32% were seen once. All patients picked for sequencing had shown, by flow cytometry, an expansion of CD8+CD57+ cells. The diagnosis in all patients was severe acquired aplastic anemia. Sequenced input: sorted CD4+, CD8+, or CD8+CD57+ T cells (not recorded which) from PBMCs. The TCR sequence derives from a human donor with aplastic anemia. The rearrangement joins TRBV19 to TRBJ1-4, with TRBD1 matching 7 bases. The CDR3 DNA sequence: TGTGCCAGTACCCCGCTAGGCCAGGGGGTCGAAAAACTGTTTTTT. Protein sequence: CASTPLGQGVEKLFF.